This paragraph covers one T cell receptor beta chain sequence. This sample is drawn from a study of T cell changes during pregnancy in multiple sclerosis. Here immunoSEQ multiplex PCR was the method, and the copy in TCRdb shows in-frame clones only, minus some. The sample has some 41,000 clones, around 93% seen once. The germline V gene encodes CDR1 MNHEY and CDR2 SMNVEV (reference sequence). The CDR3 contains 14 residues. V was cut by 4 bases and J by 1 base, with 8 bases left in between. Material: CD8+ T cells from peripheral blood mononuclear cells, obtained in the third trimester of pregnancy. V and J are TRBV27 and TRBJ2-1; D ambiguous. The TCR sequence derives from a female donor with multiple sclerosis, enrolled in a pregnancy study. CDR3 amino acids: CASSYSLSYNEQFF. The CDR3 nucleotides are TGTGCCAGCAGTTACTCGCTATCCTACAATGAGCAGTTCTTC.